This record looks at one TCR beta chain sequence and its context. Its antigen is as yet unknown. Here immunoSEQ multiplex PCR was the method, and the copy in TCRdb shows in-frame clones only, minus some. This sample has about 2.4 million clones, with approximately 93% found just once. This specimen comes from a study of shared clonotypes between healthy human individuals. Points from the study as a whole: Sampling was confined to blood; repertoires within tissues likely differ.

This clonotype was obtained from a young man in good health. Some clones in this sample may be carry-over from other donors' samples. Sequencing was performed on naive CD4+ T cells from PBMCs. Subset meaning: CD45RA+ positively selected.

For the CDR3, the DNA is TGTGCCAGCAGCGCATGGGGGAGCCGGTCGTCCGATGAGCAGTTCTTC. This sequence encodes CASSAWGSRSSDEQFF. The chain uses TRBV9 and TRBJ2-1, with D perhaps given as TRBD1 or TRBD2 (5 bases each). This CDR3 is built from 16 residues. Trimming removed 3 bases at V and 8 bases at J, with 21 bases between. In germline, CDR1 is SGDLS, CDR2 YYNGEE. Combining the CDR3 with reference TRBV9 and TRBJ2-1 gives the whole variable domain DSGVTQTPKHLITATGQRVTLRCSPRSGDLSVYWYQQSLDQGLQFLIQYYNGEERAKGNILERFSAQQFPDLHSELNLSSLELGDSALYFCASSAWGSRSSDEQFFGPGTRLTVL.